This TCR beta chain was identified during a study of immune evolution from preneoplasia to lung adenocarcinoma. General study results and limits: Top clone frequencies peaked in normal lung, apparently declining through invasive adenocarcinoma. Normal lung had highest clonality; later lesions appeared denser, more diverse.

This CDR3 has 14 residues. V lost 5 bases, J lost 5 bases, and 14 bases lay in between. Germline lookup yields CDR1 SGHNT and CDR2 YENEEA. Libraries were prepared by immunoSEQ multiplex PCR; TCRdb keeps only in-frame clonotypes and omits some of them. The sample records 9,500 to 15,000 clones, 70% to 90% being singletons. Note on this clone: Antigen unknown.

Each case's diagnosis was confirmed by two pathologists on H&E. Nucleic acids came from premalignant or tumor cells enriched by macro-dissection. The source of this sequence is a person aged 45-69 years with lung adenocarcinoma. The sequencing sample was made of FFPE tissue from an adenomatous hyperplasia lung lesion. Noted subset: atypical adenomatous hyperplasia (AAH), lung preneoplasia. The V and J genes are TRBV11-3 and TRBJ2-3; D perhaps matches TRBD1 (6 bases). The CDR3 loop is CASSTSGHRDTQYF. In nucleotides, the CDR3 is TGTGCCAGCAGCACCTCGGGACACCGAGATACGCAGTATTTT.